Listed below are T cell receptor beta chains from one sample, sequenced in a study of post-analysis software for immune sequencing data. One entry per CDR3 protein results from TCRdb running MiXCR on the PCR reads. The table shows about 770,000 distinct CDR3 sequences, with 46% occurring only once. Source material: blood. These receptors were obtained from a girl aged 5-17 years with multiple sclerosis. The conserved cysteine and the conserved F or W are not part of the CDR3 here. Fields, in order: J gene, V gene, CDR3 protein.

j_gene: TRBJ2-3; v_gene: TRBV20-1; CDR3aa: SARVVWAFSPLTDTQY
j_gene: TRBJ2-3; v_gene: TRBV29-1; CDR3aa: SGLQGNTQY
j_gene: TRBJ2-7; v_gene: TRBV5-1; CDR3aa: ASSLVGTDPDEQY
j_gene: TRBJ2-5; v_gene: TRBV7-9; CDR3aa: ASSLWGKETQY
j_gene: TRBJ2-7; v_gene: TRBV20-1; CDR3aa: SARWTGASGLSYEQY
j_gene: TRBJ2-3; v_gene: TRBV5-1; CDR3aa: ASSLRFRAGGETDTQY
j_gene: TRBJ2-7; v_gene: TRBV13; CDR3aa: ASSLGARTSGVPYDGQY
j_gene: TRBJ2-1; v_gene: TRBV19; CDR3aa: ASSPGGSRSYNEQF
j_gene: TRBJ2-1; v_gene: TRBV10-3; CDR3aa: AISTREAGAPRNEQF
j_gene: TRBJ2-3; v_gene: TRBV7-9; CDR3aa: ASSPPAGTGVTDTQY
j_gene: TRBJ1-5; v_gene: TRBV28; CDR3aa: ASSLPPRQGNNQPQH
j_gene: TRBJ2-7; v_gene: TRBV20-1; CDR3aa: SAPGQGYGSYEQY
j_gene: TRBJ2-1; v_gene: TRBV30; CDR3aa: AWLAGGQQF
j_gene: TRBJ2-1; v_gene: TRBV28; CDR3aa: ASSPGTSGSGGF
j_gene: TRBJ2-7; v_gene: TRBV15; CDR3aa: ATSRDTSGRAEYEQY
j_gene: TRBJ2-3; v_gene: TRBV12-3/TRBV12-4; CDR3aa: ASIWDSGSGDTQY
j_gene: TRBJ1-4; v_gene: TRBV28; CDR3aa: ASSTEVEKLF
j_gene: TRBJ2-1; v_gene: TRBV25-1; CDR3aa: ASSVTGTGLQF
j_gene: TRBJ2-7; v_gene: TRBV6-5; CDR3aa: ASSYSGLTSVEQY
j_gene: NA; v_gene: TRBV7-9; CDR3aa: ASSPGREVPFGGNEQY
j_gene: TRBJ2-3; v_gene: TRBV12-3/TRBV12-4; CDR3aa: ASTEQRGGTDTQY
j_gene: TRBJ2-1; v_gene: TRBV6-2/TRBV6-3; CDR3aa: ANSGGLQETQF
j_gene: NA; v_gene: TRBV29-1; CDR3aa: SVTDTYEQY
j_gene: TRBJ1-5; v_gene: TRBV27; CDR3aa: ASSFGSGGNQPQH
j_gene: TRBJ2-1; v_gene: TRBV7-2; CDR3aa: ASSRELAGPSYNEQF
j_gene: TRBJ2-1; v_gene: TRBV20-1; CDR3aa: SAIRANSYNEQF
j_gene: TRBJ2-5; v_gene: TRBV4-1; CDR3aa: ASSQEGRGETQY
j_gene: TRBJ2-7; v_gene: TRBV5-1; CDR3aa: ASTPRGGNDIHEQY
j_gene: NA; v_gene: TRBV7-6; CDR3aa: ASSSRQGNTFEQY
j_gene: TRBJ2-3; v_gene: TRBV2; CDR3aa: ASRRGRGHADTQY
j_gene: TRBJ2-5; v_gene: TRBV4-1; CDR3aa: ASSQGTPVGETQY
j_gene: TRBJ2-1; v_gene: TRBV15; CDR3aa: ATSRAGTPFSQNEQF
j_gene: TRBJ1-2; v_gene: TRBV25-1; CDR3aa: ASSEEDSFRGYT
j_gene: TRBJ2-3; v_gene: TRBV24-1; CDR3aa: ATSDTTGADTQY
j_gene: TRBJ2-3; v_gene: TRBV7-3; CDR3aa: ASSRRGGTSADTQY
j_gene: TRBJ2-7; v_gene: TRBV7-8; CDR3aa: ASSPTSGRVSSYEQY
j_gene: TRBJ2-4; v_gene: TRBV9; CDR3aa: ASSGIQGAKNIQY
j_gene: TRBJ1-5; v_gene: TRBV5-1; CDR3aa: ASSRGSGQPQH
j_gene: TRBJ2-7; v_gene: TRBV5-6; CDR3aa: ASSPGRHEQY
j_gene: TRBJ2-5; v_gene: TRBV28; CDR3aa: ASRFRQGRETQY
j_gene: TRBJ1-4; v_gene: TRBV7-8; CDR3aa: ASSLTQDRSNEKLF
j_gene: TRBJ1-5; v_gene: TRBV27; CDR3aa: ASSLGTGPPQH
j_gene: TRBJ2-4; v_gene: TRBV28; CDR3aa: ASSKSGSFLAKNIQY
j_gene: TRBJ2-5; v_gene: TRBV5-1; CDR3aa: ASSPGLAGVGAEY
j_gene: TRBJ2-7; v_gene: TRBV5-1; CDR3aa: ASSPTGVVSYEQY
j_gene: TRBJ2-1; v_gene: TRBV12-3/TRBV12-4; CDR3aa: ASSASTSRF
j_gene: TRBJ1-5; v_gene: TRBV6-1; CDR3aa: ASSEMGNQPQH
j_gene: NA; v_gene: TRBV6-5; CDR3aa: ASRPPGRETQY
j_gene: TRBJ2-1; v_gene: TRBV20-1; CDR3aa: SARDRPGTSF
j_gene: TRBJ2-3; v_gene: TRBV7-2; CDR3aa: ASTQGLAGLTDTQY
j_gene: TRBJ2-7; v_gene: TRBV10-3; CDR3aa: VISETSSQRGQY
j_gene: TRBJ2-7; v_gene: TRBV7-9; CDR3aa: ASSLRGDPYEQY